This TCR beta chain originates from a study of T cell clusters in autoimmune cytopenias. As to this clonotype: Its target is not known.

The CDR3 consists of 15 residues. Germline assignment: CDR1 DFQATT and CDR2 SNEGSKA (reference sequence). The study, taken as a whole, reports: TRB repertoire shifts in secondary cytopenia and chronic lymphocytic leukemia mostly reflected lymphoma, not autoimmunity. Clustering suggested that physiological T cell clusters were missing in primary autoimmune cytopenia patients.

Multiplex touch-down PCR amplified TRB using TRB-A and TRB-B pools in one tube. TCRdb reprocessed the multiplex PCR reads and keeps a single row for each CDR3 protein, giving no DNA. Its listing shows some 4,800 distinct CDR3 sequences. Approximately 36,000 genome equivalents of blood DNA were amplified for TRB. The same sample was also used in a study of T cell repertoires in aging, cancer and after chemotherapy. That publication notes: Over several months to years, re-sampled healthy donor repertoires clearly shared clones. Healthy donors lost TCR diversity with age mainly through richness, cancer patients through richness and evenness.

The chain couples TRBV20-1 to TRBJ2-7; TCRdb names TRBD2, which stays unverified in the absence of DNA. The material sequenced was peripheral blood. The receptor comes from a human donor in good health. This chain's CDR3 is CSARELAGGLYEQYF.